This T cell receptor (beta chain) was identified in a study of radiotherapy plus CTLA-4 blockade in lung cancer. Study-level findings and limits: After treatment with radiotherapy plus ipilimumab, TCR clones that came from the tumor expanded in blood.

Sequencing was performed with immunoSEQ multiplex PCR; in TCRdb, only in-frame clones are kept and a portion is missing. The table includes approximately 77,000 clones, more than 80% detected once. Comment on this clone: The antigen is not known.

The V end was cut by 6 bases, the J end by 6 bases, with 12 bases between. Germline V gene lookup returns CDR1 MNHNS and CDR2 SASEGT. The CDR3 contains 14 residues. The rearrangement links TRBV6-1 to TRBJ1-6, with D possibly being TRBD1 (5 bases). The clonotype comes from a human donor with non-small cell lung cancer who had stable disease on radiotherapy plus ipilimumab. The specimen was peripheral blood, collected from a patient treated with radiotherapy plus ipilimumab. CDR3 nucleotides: TGTGCCAGCAGCGGCGGGACGGGTAATTCACCCCTCCACTTT. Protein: CASSGGTGNSPLHF.